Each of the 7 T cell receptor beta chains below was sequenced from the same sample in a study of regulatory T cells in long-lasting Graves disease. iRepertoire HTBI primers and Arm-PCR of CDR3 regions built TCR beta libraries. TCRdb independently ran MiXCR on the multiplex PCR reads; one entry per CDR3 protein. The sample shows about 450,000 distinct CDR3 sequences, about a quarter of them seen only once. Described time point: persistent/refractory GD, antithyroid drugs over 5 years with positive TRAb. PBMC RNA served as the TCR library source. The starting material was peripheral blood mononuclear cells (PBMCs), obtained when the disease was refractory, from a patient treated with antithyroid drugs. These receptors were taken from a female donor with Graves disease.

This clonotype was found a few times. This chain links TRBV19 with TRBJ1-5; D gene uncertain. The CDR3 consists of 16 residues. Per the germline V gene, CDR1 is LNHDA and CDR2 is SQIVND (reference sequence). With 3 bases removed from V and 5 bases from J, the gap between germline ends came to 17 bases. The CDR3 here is CASSMRTSHGHQPQHF. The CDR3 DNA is TGTGCCAGTAGTATGAGGACCTCGCATGGTCATCAGCCCCAGCATTTT.

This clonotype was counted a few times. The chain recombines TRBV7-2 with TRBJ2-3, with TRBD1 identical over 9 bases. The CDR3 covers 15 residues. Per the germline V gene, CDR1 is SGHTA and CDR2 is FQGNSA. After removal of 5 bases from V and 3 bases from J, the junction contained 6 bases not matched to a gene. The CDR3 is CASSVYRGPTDTQYF. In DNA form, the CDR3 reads TGTGCCAGCAGCGTTTACAGGGGGCCGACAGATACGCAGTATTTT.

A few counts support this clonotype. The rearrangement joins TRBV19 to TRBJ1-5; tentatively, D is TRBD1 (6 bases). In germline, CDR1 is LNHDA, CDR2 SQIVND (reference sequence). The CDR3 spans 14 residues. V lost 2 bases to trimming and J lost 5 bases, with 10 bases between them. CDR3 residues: CASSIPTGHQPQHF. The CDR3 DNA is TGTGCCAGTAGTATACCGACAGGCCATCAGCCCCAGCATTTT. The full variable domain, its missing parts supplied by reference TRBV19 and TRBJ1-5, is DGGITQSPKYLFRKEGQNVTLSCEQNLNHDAMYWYRQDPGQGLRLIYYSQIVNDFQKGDIAEGYSVSREKKESFPLTVTSAQKNPTAFYLCASSIPTGHQPQHFGDGTRLSIL.

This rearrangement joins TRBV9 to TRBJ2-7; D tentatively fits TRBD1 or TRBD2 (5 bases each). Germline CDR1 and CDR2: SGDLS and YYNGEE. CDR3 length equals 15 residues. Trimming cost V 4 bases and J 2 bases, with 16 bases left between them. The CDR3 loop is CASSTTGTDTYEQYF. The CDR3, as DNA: TGTGCCAGCAGCACGACTGGGACGGACACCTACGAGCAGTACTTC.

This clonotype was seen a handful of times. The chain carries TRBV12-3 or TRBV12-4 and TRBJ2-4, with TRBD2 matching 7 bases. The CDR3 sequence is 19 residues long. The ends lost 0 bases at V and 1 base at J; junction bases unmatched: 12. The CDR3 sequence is CASSLAERLAVPAKNIQYF. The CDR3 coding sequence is TGTGCCAGCAGTTTAGCGGAAAGACTAGCTGTTCCGGCCAAAAACATTCAGTACTTC.

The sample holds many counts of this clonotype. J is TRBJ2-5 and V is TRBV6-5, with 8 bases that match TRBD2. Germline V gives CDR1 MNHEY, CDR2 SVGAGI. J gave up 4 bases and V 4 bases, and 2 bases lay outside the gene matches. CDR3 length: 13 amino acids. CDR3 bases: TGTGCCAGCAGTTTCGGGGGGGGAGAGACCCAGTACTTC. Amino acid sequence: CASSFGGGETQYF.

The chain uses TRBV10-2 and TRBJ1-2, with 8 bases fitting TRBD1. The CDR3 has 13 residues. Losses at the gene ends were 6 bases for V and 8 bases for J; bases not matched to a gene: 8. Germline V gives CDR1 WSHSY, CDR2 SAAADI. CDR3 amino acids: CASSRQGSEGYTF. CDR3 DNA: TGCGCCAGCAGCCGACAGGGGTCGGAGGGCTACACCTTC.